This TCR beta chain originates from a study of blood T cell repertoires in COVID-19. Study as a whole: COVID-19 samples from acute and convalescent phases originated in the United States, Italy and Spain.

Profiling relied on immunoSEQ multiplex PCR, and the TCRdb table lists in-frame clones only, not all of them. Of about 64,000 clones listed, 90% are singletons. The V and J ends lost 6 bases and 6 bases respectively, with 18 bases between them. The CDR3 loop spans 16 amino acids. Per the germline V gene, CDR1 is SGHVS and CDR2 is FQNEAQ. Sequenced: peripheral blood. V gene TRBV7-8 combines with J gene TRBJ1-6; D possibly corresponds to TRBD1 (5 bases). This clonotype was sampled from a woman aged 80 or over with active COVID-19. CDR3 loop: CASRKDRRKSNSPLHF. Here the CDR3 DNA reads TGTGCCAGCAGGAAAGACAGACGCAAAAGTAATTCACCCCTCCACTTT.